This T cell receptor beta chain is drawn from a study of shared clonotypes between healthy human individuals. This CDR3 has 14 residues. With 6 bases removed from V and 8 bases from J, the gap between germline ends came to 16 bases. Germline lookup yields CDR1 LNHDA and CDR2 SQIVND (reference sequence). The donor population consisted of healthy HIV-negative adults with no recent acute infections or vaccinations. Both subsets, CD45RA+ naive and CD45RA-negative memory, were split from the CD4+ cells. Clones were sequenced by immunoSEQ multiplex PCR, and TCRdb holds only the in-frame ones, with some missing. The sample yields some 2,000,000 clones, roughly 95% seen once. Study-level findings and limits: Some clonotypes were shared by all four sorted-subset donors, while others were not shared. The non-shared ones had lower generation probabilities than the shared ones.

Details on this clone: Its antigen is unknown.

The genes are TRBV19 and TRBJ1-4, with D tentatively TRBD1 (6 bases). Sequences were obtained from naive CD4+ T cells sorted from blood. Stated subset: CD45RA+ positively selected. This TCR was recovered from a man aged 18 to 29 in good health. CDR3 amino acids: CASRAGEPVEKLFF. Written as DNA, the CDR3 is TGTGCCAGTAGGGCAGGGGAACCGGTGGAAAAACTGTTTTTT.